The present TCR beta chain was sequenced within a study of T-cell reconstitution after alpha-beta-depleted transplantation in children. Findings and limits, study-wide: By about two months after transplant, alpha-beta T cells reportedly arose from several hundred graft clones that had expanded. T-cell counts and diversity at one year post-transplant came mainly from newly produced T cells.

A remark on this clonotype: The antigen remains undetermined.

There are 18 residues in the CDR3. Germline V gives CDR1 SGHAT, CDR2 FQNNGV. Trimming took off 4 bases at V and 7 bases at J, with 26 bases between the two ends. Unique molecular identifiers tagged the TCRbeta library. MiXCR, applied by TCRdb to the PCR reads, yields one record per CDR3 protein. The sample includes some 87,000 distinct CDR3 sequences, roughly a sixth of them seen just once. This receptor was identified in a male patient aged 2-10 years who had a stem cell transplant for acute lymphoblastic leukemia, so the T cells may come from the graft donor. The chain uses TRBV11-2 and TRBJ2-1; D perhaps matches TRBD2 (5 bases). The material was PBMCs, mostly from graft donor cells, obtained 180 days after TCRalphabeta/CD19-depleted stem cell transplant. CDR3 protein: CASSSWPRDSRERNEQFF. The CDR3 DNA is TGTGCCAGCAGCTCCTGGCCCCGAGACTCCCGGGAAAGGAATGAGCAGTTCTTC.